This T cell receptor (beta chain) was recovered during a study of type 1 regulatory T cells. Overall study: T-allo10 is a Tr1-enriched, alloantigen-specific CD4 T cell product made in vitro.

TCRdb reprocessed the reads via MiXCR and lists one record per CDR3 protein. The table has approximately 97,000 distinct CDR3 sequences, less than 40% seen once. This clonotype is labeled as medium-sized. The germline V gene encodes CDR1 KGHDR and CDR2 SFDVKD. CDR3 length: 16 amino acids. V shed 4 bases and J shed 1 base, with 10 bases lying between them. Sequencing was carried out using CD4+ T cells, either the whole sample or a sorted fraction (not recorded which). The TCR originated in a human donor in good health. The chain is built from TRBV24-1 and TRBJ2-6; D perhaps matches TRBD1 (7 bases). In DNA, the CDR3 is TGTGCCACCAGTGACCCAGGGGGGTCTGGGGCCAACGTCCTGACTTTC. It yields the protein CATSDPGGSGANVLTF.